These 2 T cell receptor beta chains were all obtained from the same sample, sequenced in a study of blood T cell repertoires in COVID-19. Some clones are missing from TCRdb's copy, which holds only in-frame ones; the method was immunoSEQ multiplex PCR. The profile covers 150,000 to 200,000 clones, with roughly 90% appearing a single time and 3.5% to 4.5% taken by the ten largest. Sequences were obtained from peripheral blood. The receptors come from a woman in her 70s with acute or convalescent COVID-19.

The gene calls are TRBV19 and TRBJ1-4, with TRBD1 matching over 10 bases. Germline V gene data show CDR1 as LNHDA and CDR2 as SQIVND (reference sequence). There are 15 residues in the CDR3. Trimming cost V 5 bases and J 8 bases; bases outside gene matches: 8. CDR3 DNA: TGTGCCAGTAGTCTATGGACAGGGGGTAGAGAAAAACTGTTTTTT. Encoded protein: CASSLWTGGREKLFF.

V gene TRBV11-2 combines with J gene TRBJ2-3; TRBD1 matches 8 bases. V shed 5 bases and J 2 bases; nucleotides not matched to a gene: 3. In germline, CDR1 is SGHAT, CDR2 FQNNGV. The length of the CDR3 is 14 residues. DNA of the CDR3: TGTGCCAGCAGCCCGGACAGGGACACAGATACGCAGTATTTT. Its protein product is CASSPDRDTDTQYF.